This T cell receptor (beta chain) was sequenced for a study of T cell responses to AZD1222 COVID-19 vaccine listed by TCRdb under 2021. As for the study more broadly: TCR sequencing covered 230 to 250 trial participants: 200 to 210 given two doses of AZD1222 and approximately 26 given two doses of MenACWY control vaccine. Trial participants were enrolled by age into subgroups of 18-55, 56-69 and 70-plus years, and around 150, 29 and 61 TCR-sequenced participants, respectively, were included in these subgroups. Study-level results and caveats: The whole spike protein was spanned by vaccine-associated CD4 TCRs, and dominant responses were seen in regions 160-218 and 743-854. Only a handful of AZD1222 recipients were SARS-CoV-2 seropositive at baseline, limiting conclusions about previously exposed vaccinees. Reportedly, almost half of the unique spike-specific TCRs recognized epitopes lying outside the regions that are mutated in the B.1.351 and B.1.1.7 variants. Because no day 14 peak-response samples were available, repertoires were characterized only after the peak T cell response. In the small 56-69-year group, the increase in depth fell short of significance, most likely because of low power. After two AZD1222 doses, both the breadth and the depth of spike-specific TCRs were significantly higher than at day 0 and than in MenACWY recipients. Participants were mostly white British, with more females than males. The authors suggested clonal diversity may have been underestimated.

The sample's time point label, decoded: about 28 days (+/-7) after the second vaccine dose. Because spike-specific TCR depth and breadth did not differ between the two schedules, AZD1222 recipients who got a second dose at roughly 4 weeks were pooled with those who got a second dose at roughly 12 weeks. Samples from vaccinated people were obtained from the UK trials COV001 and COV002, which included a single-blind randomized controlled phase 2/3 trial of AZD1222 (ChAdOx1 nCoV-19) in healthy adults. For TCRbeta chain sequencing, PBMC samples were collected from trial participants at day 0 and at day 28 after the second dose. On this clone itself: What this receptor recognizes is not known. The record has no base qualities; no much larger clone is one base away.

V lost 2 bases and J lost 0 bases; the stretch between them is 8 bases long. Spanning cysteine to phenylalanine, the CDR3 consists of 14 amino acids. Only the CDR3 portion is preserved as DNA: 42 bases, with reading frame beginning at the first base. From a lookup of the germline V gene, CDR1 and CDR2 are SGHTA and FQGNSA. The CDR3 regions of human TCRbeta chains were subjected to immunosequencing. In the paper's pipeline: TCRs in the repertoires were matched against a reference library of SARS-CoV-2-specific TCRs that had been generated with the MIRA antigen-specificity platform. Breadth meant the fraction of unique TCRs that were SARS-CoV-2-associated, whereas depth meant the fraction of total T cells that were SARS-CoV-2-associated. Using the MIRA data, each spike-specific TCR was mapped to the spike region that the TCR reacts to and placed in a CD4 or CD8 class. Log10-transformed breadth and depth values were compared by one-way ANOVA with Sidak's multiple comparisons tests. The clones in this table, taken by TCRdb from immuneACCESS, are in-frame only. Not every clone is retained; where verified, under half of the shortfall comes from an unresolved V gene, and the cause of the rest is unknown. V, J and clone size reflect that table, while D and trimming were determined from the DNA. The sample records over 50,000 clones, roughly 90% of which are singletons. Roughly 15% of the sample lies in the top ten.

Recombination joined TRBV7-2 with TRBJ2-7; the D gene is unclear. Sequenced here: peripheral blood, sampled 28 days after the second AZD1222 dose. The source of this sequence is an adult who received the AZD1222 COVID-19 vaccine. The CDR3 corresponds to CASSLSRSSYEQYF. The DNA sequence follows: TGTGCCAGCAGCTTAAGCCGGAGCTCCTACGAGCAGTACTTC.